This TCR beta chain appears in the sequencing data of a study of human T cells and chemical hapten exposure. General study findings and limits: No shift was seen in TCRs above 1 in 1000 frequency with DPC sensitization.

Before extraction, the whole blood was not fractionated, and total RNA was taken from it. This clonotype was observed many times. Antigen: not known. Germline CDR1 is SGHAT and CDR2 is FQNNGV. The CDR3 spans 19 residues. Trimming left V 5 bases short and J 0 bases short, with 23 bases between. Unique molecular identifiers were linked by the library to individual cDNA molecules. TCRdb called the 5' RACE reads again in MiXCR, with one record for every CDR3 protein. Of tens of thousands of distinct CDR3 sequences listed, 7.7% are singletons. The receptor was derived from a male donor in good health. The chain joins TRBV11-2 to TRBJ2-1, with TRBD2 as a possible D gene (6 bases). The CDR3 bases are TGTGCCAGCAGCCCGGATCCCCCCTCCGCGGGGAGCTCCTACAATGAGCAGTTCTTC. Its translation is CASSPDPPSAGSSYNEQFF.